The 14 T cell receptor beta chains given below trace back to one sample, sequenced in a study of CXCR3-negative and CXCR3-positive naive CD8 T cells. With UMI labels, 5' RACE was used to prepare the TRB cDNA libraries. TCRdb re-called the 5' RACE reads and gives one entry per CDR3 protein, without DNA. Its listing shows roughly 50,000 distinct CDR3 sequences. Sequencing was done on a sample of memory CD8+ T cells from blood. These receptors were collected from a human donor in good health. Some clones in this sample may be carry-over from other donors' samples.

V and J are TRBV15 and TRBJ2-3; without DNA, the TCRdb call of TRBD1 cannot be checked. CDR1 LNHNV and CDR2 YYDKDF come from the germline V gene (reference sequence). The CDR3 has 17 residues. CDR3 protein: CATSRQQQGKGTDTQYF.

The V call is TRBV21-1, the J call TRBJ2-7. TRBV21-1 constitutes a pseudogene. This CDR3 comprises 15 residues. The CDR3 protein is CASRNPRTGTYEQYF.

The CDR3 reads CASSVDREREQYF. The V call is TRBV9, the J call TRBJ2-7; TCRdb picks TRBD1, but there is no DNA to check that call. This CDR3 is 13 amino acids long. Germline CDR1 is SGDLS and CDR2 is YYNGEE.

This rearrangement joins TRBV10-2 to TRBJ2-7; the D gene TCRdb calls, TRBD1, cannot be checked with no DNA. This CDR3 region has 14 residues. Germline V CDR1 and CDR2: WSHSY, SAAADI. This CDR3 reads CASSEGHILYEQYF.

The rearrangement joins TRBV6-2 or TRBV6-3 to TRBJ2-7; lacking DNA, the TRBD2 call made by TCRdb goes unchecked. Germline assignment: CDR1 MNHEY and CDR2 SVGEGT. This CDR3 contains 15 residues. CDR3 loop: CASSYSGSGSHEQYF.

The chain couples TRBV29-1 to TRBJ2-7; TCRdb returns TRBD1, unconfirmable since there is no DNA. Germline CDR1 and CDR2: SQVTM and ANQGSEA. The CDR3 spans 14 residues. CDR3 residues: CSVEGTGEGFEQYF.

This chain connects TRBV5-1 to TRBJ2-7; with no DNA, the TCRdb D assignment of TRBD2 cannot be verified. Germline V gene sequence: CDR1 SGHRS, CDR2 YFSETQ. The CDR3 covers 15 residues. The CDR3 loop reads CASSLASGRAGEQYF.

The chain links TRBV6-5 to TRBJ2-2; TCRdb's D call of TRBD1 is untestable without DNA. The length of the CDR3 is 18 residues. Germline CDR1 MNHEY, CDR2 SVGAGI. The chain's CDR3 is CASFPWGHRPDNTGELFF.

The chain uses TRBV20-1 and TRBJ2-3; the D gene TCRdb calls, TRBD2, cannot be checked with no DNA. The CDR3 is made up of 16 amino acids. CDR1 is DFQATT and CDR2 is SNEGSKA in the germline V gene (reference sequence). The CDR3 here is CSALPKRLLGLDTQYF.

The rearrangement links TRBV4-2 to TRBJ2-7; TCRdb designates TRBD2, a call that cannot be tested without DNA. The CDR3 consists of 16 residues. Per the germline V gene, CDR1 is LGHNA and CDR2 is YNFKEQ. CDR3 region: CASSQYFSGGLYEQYF.

The rearrangement uses TRBV5-5 and TRBJ2-3; TCRdb picks TRBD2, but there is no DNA to check that call. Germline lookup yields CDR1 SGHKS and CDR2 YYEKEE (reference sequence). The CDR3 runs 20 residues. The CDR3 loop is CASSQATGTSGSATADTQYF.

The V call is TRBV6-5, the J call TRBJ1-6; absent DNA, TCRdb's TRBD1 call cannot be checked. This CDR3 contains 14 residues. CDR1 MNHEY and CDR2 SVGAGI come from the germline V gene. The CDR3 protein is CASSSGTENSPLHF.

CDR3 sequence: CASSSGGGLRYEQYF. The V call is TRBV12-3 or TRBV12-4, the J call TRBJ2-7; TCRdb indicates TRBD1, and absent DNA this call remains unverified. The CDR3 sequence is 15 residues long.

The rearrangement uses TRBV29-1 and TRBJ2-5; TCRdb's D gene call, TRBD1, goes unchecked for lack of DNA. Germline lookup yields CDR1 SQVTM and CDR2 ANQGSEA. This CDR3 is built from 11 residues. This CDR3 is CSVEGRAGGVF.